The clone carrying this T cell receptor (beta chain) was seen only once. Either two negative PCRs, clearance, or symptom resolution qualified Cohort 3 donors as recovered. Trimming stripped 6 bases from V and 7 bases from J, with 13 bases between. The V gene's germline CDR1 is MNHEY and CDR2 SVGAGI. This CDR3 is built from 13 residues. The sample comes from a study of blood T cell repertoires in COVID-19. Overall study: PBMCs, B-cell-depleted T cells, or T cells were the source of the cDNA or gDNA that made up the material.

Profiling relied on immunoSEQ multiplex PCR, and the TCRdb table lists in-frame clones only, not all of them. The profile shows some 330,000 clones, around nine tenths of them singletons. Source material: PBMCs or T cells enriched from blood (not recorded which). This receptor was identified in a man younger than 40 who had recovered from COVID-19. This sequence joins TRBV6-5 and TRBJ1-5; D is uncertain. DNA of the CDR3: TGTGCCAGCAGGTCGCGGGATGGGCAGCCCCAGCATTTT. Its protein is CASRSRDGQPQHF.